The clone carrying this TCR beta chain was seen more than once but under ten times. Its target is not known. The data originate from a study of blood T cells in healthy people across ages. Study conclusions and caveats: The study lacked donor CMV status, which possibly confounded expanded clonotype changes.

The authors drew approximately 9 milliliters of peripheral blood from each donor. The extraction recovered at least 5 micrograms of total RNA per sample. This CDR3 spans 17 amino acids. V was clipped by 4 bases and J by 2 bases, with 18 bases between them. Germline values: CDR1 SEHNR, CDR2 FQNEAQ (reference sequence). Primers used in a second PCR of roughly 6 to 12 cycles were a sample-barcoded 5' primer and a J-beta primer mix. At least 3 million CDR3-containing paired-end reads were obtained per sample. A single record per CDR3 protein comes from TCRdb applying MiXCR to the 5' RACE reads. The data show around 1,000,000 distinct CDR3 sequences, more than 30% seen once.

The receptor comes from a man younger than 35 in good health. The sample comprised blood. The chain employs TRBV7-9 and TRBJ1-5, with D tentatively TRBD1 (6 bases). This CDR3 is CASSSTSTGWGNQPQHF. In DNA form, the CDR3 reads TGTGCCAGCAGCTCGACGAGTACAGGGTGGGGCAATCAGCCCCAGCATTTT.